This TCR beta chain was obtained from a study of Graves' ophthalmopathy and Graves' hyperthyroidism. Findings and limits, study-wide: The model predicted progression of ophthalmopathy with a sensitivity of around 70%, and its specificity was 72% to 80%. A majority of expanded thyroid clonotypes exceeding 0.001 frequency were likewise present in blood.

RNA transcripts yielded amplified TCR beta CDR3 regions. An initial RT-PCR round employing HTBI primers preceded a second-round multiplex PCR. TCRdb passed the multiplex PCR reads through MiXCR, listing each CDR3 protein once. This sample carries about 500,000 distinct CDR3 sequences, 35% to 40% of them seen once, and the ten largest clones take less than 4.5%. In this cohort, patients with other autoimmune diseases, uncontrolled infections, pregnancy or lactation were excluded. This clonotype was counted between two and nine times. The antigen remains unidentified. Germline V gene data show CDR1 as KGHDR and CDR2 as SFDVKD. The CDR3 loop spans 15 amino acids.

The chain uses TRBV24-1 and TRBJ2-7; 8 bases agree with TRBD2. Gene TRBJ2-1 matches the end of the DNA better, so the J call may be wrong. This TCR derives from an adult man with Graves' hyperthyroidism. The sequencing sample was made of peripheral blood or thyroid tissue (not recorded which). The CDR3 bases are TGTGCCACCAGTGATTCTCCGGGACTAGGCGCCGAGCAGTTCTTC. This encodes CATSDSPGLGAEQFF.